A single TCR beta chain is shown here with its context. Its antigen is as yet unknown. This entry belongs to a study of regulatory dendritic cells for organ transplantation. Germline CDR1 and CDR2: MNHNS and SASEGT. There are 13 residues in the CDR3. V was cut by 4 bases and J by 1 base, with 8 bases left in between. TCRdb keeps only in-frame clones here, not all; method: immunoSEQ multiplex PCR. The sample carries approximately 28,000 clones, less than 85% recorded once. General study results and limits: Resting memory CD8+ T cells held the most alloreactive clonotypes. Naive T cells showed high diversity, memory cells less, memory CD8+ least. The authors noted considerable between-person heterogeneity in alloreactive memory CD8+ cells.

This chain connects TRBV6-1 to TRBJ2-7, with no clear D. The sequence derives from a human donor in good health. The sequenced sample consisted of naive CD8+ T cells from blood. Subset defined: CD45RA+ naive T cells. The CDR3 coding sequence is TGTGCCAGCAGTGGGTACACGTCCTACGAGCAGTACTTC. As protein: CASSGYTSYEQYF.